This entry lists 25 T cell receptor beta chains sequenced from one sample in a study of T cell repertoires in ileal Crohn's disease. This table comes from immunoSEQ multiplex PCR, and its TCRdb copy is limited to in-frame clones, with some not included. Here the sample spans over 2,000 clones, 95% to 98% being singletons. Material: ileal tissue. All receptors come from an adult with Crohn's disease.

This chain connects TRBV2 to TRBJ2-6; D perhaps matches TRBD1 (6 bases). V was trimmed by 2 bases and J by 0 bases, leaving 17 bases between them. The CDR3 contains 19 residues. Germline lookup yields CDR1 SNHLY and CDR2 FYNNEI. In nucleotides, the CDR3 is TGTGCCAGCAGTGAAAATCCGCAGGGGATTTCCTCTGGGGCCAACGTCCTGACTTTC. Protein product: CASSENPQGISSGANVLTF. Complete variable domain (other parts from reference TRBV2 and TRBJ2-6): EPEVTQTPSHQVTQMGQEVILRCVPISNHLYFYWYRQILGQKVEFLVSFYNNEISEKSEIFDDQFSVERPDGSNFTLKIRSTKLEDSAMYFCASSENPQGISSGANVLTFGAGSRLTVL.

The chain combines TRBV6-1 with TRBJ1-1, with D perhaps matching TRBD1 (6 bases). The CDR3 is 14 amino acids. Germline V lookup: CDR1 MNHNS, CDR2 SASEGT. V was trimmed by 7 bases and J by 5 bases, leaving 17 bases between them. In nucleotides, the CDR3 is TGTGCCAGCATCTTAGACAGGTCGGGAACTGAAGCTTTCTTT. Translating gives CASILDRSGTEAFF.

The chain links TRBV10-3 to TRBJ1-1; maybe TRBD1 (6 bases). The ends were cut back, 4 bases at V and 1 base at J, with 7 bases in the middle. Per germline, CDR1 ENHRY and CDR2 SYGVKD. CDR3 length: 13 amino acids. CDR3 loop: CAISVDRNTEAFF. CDR3 coding DNA: TGTGCCATCAGTGTGGACAGGAACACTGAAGCTTTCTTT.

The chain employs TRBV2 and TRBJ1-6; TRBD1 agrees at 7 bases. The CDR3 has 15 amino acids. Germline-derived CDR1 and CDR2 are SNHLY and FYNNEI. V lost 8 bases, J lost 7 bases, and 11 bases stayed unmatched. The CDR3 nucleotides are TGTGCCAGCGCCGACAGGGAAGGGATCAATTCACCCCTCCACTTT. Residues: CASADREGINSPLHF. The full variable domain, with the rest looked up from reference TRBV2 and TRBJ1-6, is EPEVTQTPSHQVTQMGQEVILRCVPISNHLYFYWYRQILGQKVEFLVSFYNNEISEKSEIFDDQFSVERPDGSNFTLKIRSTKLEDSAMYFCASADREGINSPLHFGNGTRLTVT.

V and J are TRBV27 and TRBJ2-3; D gene unclear. This CDR3 spans 16 amino acids. In germline, CDR1 is MNHEY, CDR2 SMNVEV (reference sequence). V was shortened by 5 bases and J by 0 bases, with 15 bases between the two germline ends. CDR3 coding DNA: TGTGCCAGCAGTCCTCATAGATTCTCTAGCACAGATACGCAGTATTTT. It encodes CASSPHRFSSTDTQYF.

The CDR3 spells CASSPRGAWYGYTF. The DNA for the CDR3 is TGTGCCAGTAGCCCCAGGGGCGCGTGGTATGGCTACACCTTC. The chain is built from TRBV19 and TRBJ1-2; perhaps TRBD1 as D (6 bases). CDR1 is LNHDA and CDR2 is SQIVND in the germline V gene (reference sequence). CDR3 length: 14 amino acids. V lost 6 bases to trimming and J lost 5 bases, with 16 bases between them.

This clone came up once. V is TRBV28 and J is TRBJ1-3, with no clear D. CDR1 MDHEN and CDR2 SYDVKM come from the germline V gene. This CDR3 spans 14 amino acids. V was shortened by 6 bases and J by 1 base, with 10 bases between the two germline ends. CDR3 residues: CASRARLSGNTIYF. Written as DNA, the CDR3 is TGTGCCAGCAGGGCGAGGCTTTCTGGAAACACCATATATTTT.

This chain links TRBV14 with TRBJ1-2, with a tentative D call TRBD1 (5 bases). CDR3 length: 13 residues. Germline loops: CDR1 SGHDN, CDR2 FVKESK. The V end lost 1 base, the J end lost 2 bases, and 5 bases lay between the germline ends. The DNA of the CDR3 is TGTGCCAGCAGCCAAGGGACAAACTATGGCTACACCTTC. It specifies CASSQGTNYGYTF.

Concerning this clone: At one of its ends the junction is not consistent with the germline gene, which may arise from a read error. Here the CDR3 reads CASGPRGGDF. DNA for the CDR3: TGTGCCAGCGGACCCAGGGGAGGGGACTTC. The chain combines TRBV28 with TRBJ2-5; a weak D match, TRBD2 (7 bases). Germline CDR1 MDHEN, CDR2 SYDVKM. The CDR3 runs to 10 residues.

The rearrangement joins TRBV2 to TRBJ1-5; D call uncertain. CDR1 and CDR2 (germline): SNHLY, FYNNEI. The CDR3 length is 13 residues. Trimming removed 3 bases from V and 5 bases from J, with 8 bases in between. The CDR3 is CASSETRDQPQHF. The CDR3 DNA reads TGTGCCAGCAGTGAGACTCGGGATCAGCCCCAGCATTTT.

This chain links TRBV7-6 with TRBJ2-2, with 9 bases identical to TRBD2. V lost 5 bases and J lost 7; bases outside the gene matches: 8. The V gene's germline CDR1 is SGHVS and CDR2 FNYEAQ. The CDR3 contains 15 residues. The DNA of the CDR3 is TGTGCCAGCAGCCTCCTAGCGGGACCACGCGGGGAGCTGTTTTTT. It yields the protein CASSLLAGPRGELFF.

V gene TRBV7-2 combines with J gene TRBJ2-3, with D unresolved. CDR3 length equals 15 residues. CDR1 and CDR2 from the germline V gene are SGHTA and FQGNSA. V gave up 1 base and J gave up 2 bases, with 10 bases separating them. This CDR3 reads CASSLGLASTDTQYF. CDR3 DNA: TGTGCCAGCAGCTTAGGTTTGGCTTCCACAGATACGCAGTATTTT.

The genes are TRBV29-1 and TRBJ2-7; TRBD2 aligns across 7 bases. Germline V gene data show CDR1 as SQVTM and CDR2 as ANQGSEA. J was trimmed by 6 bases and V by 3 bases; bases with no gene match: 14. The CDR3 totals 15 residues. The CDR3, as DNA: TGCAGCGTTGAGCTCTCGCAGGGAGGGTTTGGCGAGCAGTACTTC. This translates into CSVELSQGGFGEQYF.

This chain joins TRBV10-1 and TRBJ2-2, with 9 bases aligning to TRBD1. This CDR3 is built from 15 residues. Germline CDR1 and CDR2: WNHNN and SYGVQD (reference sequence). J gave up 5 bases and V 5 bases, and 6 bases lay outside the gene matches. The CDR3 sequence is CASSRDRVETGELFF. The CDR3 DNA follows: TGCGCCAGCAGTAGGGACAGGGTGGAAACCGGGGAGCTGTTTTTT.

This sequence joins TRBV5-4 and TRBJ2-2, with 8 nucleotides matching TRBD1. CDR3 size: 15 residues. J gave up 4 bases and V 3 bases, and 5 bases lay outside the gene matches. The germline CDR1 and CDR2 sequences are SGHNT and YYREEE (reference sequence). CDR3 region: CASSSDRGGTGELFF. DNA of the CDR3: TGTGCCAGCAGCTCAGACAGGGGTGGCACCGGGGAGCTGTTTTTT.

This chain connects TRBV6-1 to TRBJ1-4, with D possibly TRBD1 on 6 matching bases. V lost 10 bases to trimming and J lost 7 bases, with 19 bases between them. The CDR3 is made up of 14 amino acids. Looked up from germline, CDR1 is MNHNS and CDR2 is SASEGT. The DNA for the CDR3 is TGTGCCACCTACAGGGCAGGGAAAGGTGAAAAACTGTTTTTT. It translates to CATYRAGKGEKLFF.

The rearrangement uses TRBV28 and TRBJ2-2; D might be TRBD1 (6 bases). The CDR3 spans 14 residues. V was trimmed by 4 bases and J by 0 bases, leaving 6 bases between them. Germline values: CDR1 MDHEN, CDR2 SYDVKM. CDR3 sequence: CASSWTANTGELFF. CDR3 nucleotides: TGTGCCAGCAGTTGGACAGCGAACACCGGGGAGCTGTTTTTT.

This rearrangement joins TRBV5-6 to TRBJ1-1, with D unresolved. The V and J ends lost 1 base and 0 bases respectively, with 10 bases between them. Germline lookup yields CDR1 SGHDT and CDR2 YYEEEE. CDR3 length: 15 residues. The DNA for the CDR3 is TGTGCCAGCAGCTTGTCTGAGGTTTTGAACACTGAAGCTTTCTTT. It encodes CASSLSEVLNTEAFF.

Only one count was recorded for this clone. This chain connects TRBV6-5 to TRBJ1-3; D unclear. V was clipped by 2 bases and J by 6 bases, with 11 bases between them. The CDR3 sequence is 14 residues long. The germline CDR1 and CDR2 sequences are MNHEY and SVGAGI. The CDR3 bases are TGTGCCAGCAGTTACCGACGGGTTTTAAACACCATATATTTT. This sequence encodes CASSYRRVLNTIYF.

The CDR3: CSASDDYEQYV. CDR3 coding DNA: TGCAGTGCTAGTGATGACTACGAGCAGTACGTC. The V call is TRBV20-1, the J call TRBJ2-7; D gene unclear. Germline V gene data show CDR1 as DFQATT and CDR2 as SNEGSKA (reference sequence). The germline V and J ends were trimmed by 3 bases and 3 bases, with 6 bases remaining between them. The length of the CDR3 is 11 residues.

V gene TRBV6-5 combines with J gene TRBJ2-7, with D maybe TRBD2 (5 bases). This CDR3 spans 12 amino acids. Trimming removed 5 bases from V and 6 bases from J, with 11 bases in between. Germline V CDR1 and CDR2: MNHEY, SVGAGI. CDR3 nucleotides: TGTGCCAGCAGTGAGGGCGGGTCCGAGCAGTACTTC. Protein sequence: CASSEGGSEQYF.

The rearrangement uses TRBV2 and TRBJ2-5; possibly TRBD1 for D (5 bases). Trimming removed 6 bases at V and 2 bases at J, with 16 bases between. CDR3 length: 15 amino acids. Germline CDR1 reads SNHLY; CDR2 reads FYNNEI. CDR3 in DNA: TGTGCCAGCAGGAAGGGGCGACAGAAACAAGAGACCCAGTACTTC. Translating gives CASRKGRQKQETQYF.

The table lists this clone with a count of one. V usage is TRBV6-6 and J usage is TRBJ2-7; perhaps TRBD2 as D (6 bases). V was pared by 8 bases and J by 2 bases, with 13 bases between. Germline V lookup: CDR1 MNHNY, CDR2 SVGAGI (reference sequence). The CDR3 extends over 13 amino acids. CDR3 DNA: TGTGCCAGCGGTGGGCGGGAAACCTACGAGCAGTACTTC. The encoded protein is CASGGRETYEQYF.

J is TRBJ1-4 and V is TRBV28, with D unclear. CDR3 length equals 15 residues. Trimming shortened V by 2 bases and J by 7 bases, and 14 bases separated the two germline ends. Germline V gene lookup returns CDR1 MDHEN and CDR2 SYDVKM. The chain's CDR3 is CASSLQDIGSEKLFF. In nucleotides, the CDR3 is TGTGCCAGCAGTTTACAAGACATAGGAAGTGAAAAACTGTTTTTT. Full variable domain (outside the CDR3, taken from reference TRBV28 and TRBJ1-4): DVKVTQSSRYLVKRTGEKVFLECVQDMDHENMFWYRQDPGLGLRLIYFSYDVKMKEKGDIPEGYSVSREKKERFSLILESASTNQTSMYLCASSLQDIGSEKLFFGSGTQLSVL.

V usage is TRBV9 and J usage is TRBJ2-1; D is ambiguous. The germline V and J ends were trimmed by 2 bases and 7 bases, with 10 bases remaining between them. This CDR3 comprises 13 residues. Per the germline V gene, CDR1 is SGDLS and CDR2 is YYNGEE. CDR3 sequence: CASSVSPANEQFF. In nucleotides, the CDR3 is TGTGCCAGCAGCGTTAGTCCTGCGAATGAGCAGTTCTTC.